This T cell receptor (beta chain) is drawn from a study of cytomegalovirus exposure and HLA in healthy donors. General study results and limits: An observed cluster of highly shared sequence variants was recorded as a likely sequencing artifact.

In regard to this clone: The antigen remains unidentified.

From germline, CDR1 is SGDLS and CDR2 YYNGEE. The V and J ends lost 2 bases and 1 base respectively, with 5 bases between them. The CDR3 runs 13 residues. In the PCR, 60 Vbeta and 13 Jbeta primers were used. The protocol was immunoSEQ multiplex PCR, while the TCRdb copy is restricted to in-frame clones and leaves out a portion. The sample gives approximately 100,000 clones, around 79% of which show up once; around 5% is in the top ten. The sequencing input was PBMCs. The source is a woman aged 40 to 50 in good health and CMV-seronegative. The V gene is TRBV9, the J gene TRBJ2-3, with D possibly matching TRBD2 (5 bases). The CDR3 loop is CASSVGGTDTQYF. CDR3 DNA sequence: TGTGCCAGCAGCGTCGGGGGCACAGATACGCAGTATTTT.